This T cell receptor beta chain was sequenced for a study of shared clonotypes between healthy human individuals. Profiled with immunoSEQ multiplex PCR; TCRdb holds only in-frame clones, not every one. This sample has approximately 2,000,000 clones, with around 93% found just once. CD45RO-negative CD8 cells positively selected for CCR7 made up the naive population, which excluded terminally differentiated effector memory CD45RA+ cells. This clone was found once. Material for sequencing was naive CD8+ T cells from PBMCs. The sequence came from a man younger than 35 in good health. Some clones in this sample may be carry-over from other donors' samples.

Written as DNA, the CDR3 is TGTGCCAGCAGCGTATGGGACAGGGGTGCAGATACGCAGTATTTT. It translates to CASSVWDRGADTQYF. The V and J genes are TRBV9 and TRBJ2-3; 10 bases are a match to TRBD1. Germline V lookup: CDR1 SGDLS, CDR2 YYNGEE. The CDR3 sequence is 15 residues long. V lost 1 base, J lost 4 bases, and 3 bases stayed unmatched.